This TCR beta chain comes out of a study of blood T cell repertoires in COVID-19. Participants were aged about 18 to 95 years, lived in roughly 23 US areas, and enrolled virtually. The repertoire was sequenced with immunoSEQ multiplex PCR; TCRdb's copy has only in-frame clones and lacks some. The repertoire holds fewer than 250,000 clones, with 87% as singletons. The CDR3 spans 11 residues. V trimming: 9 bases; J trimming: 8 bases; junction bases outside the gene matches: 4. Germline V gene data show CDR1 as SGHNT and CDR2 as YYREEE (reference sequence). The gene calls are TRBV5-4 and TRBJ2-1, with 8 positions matching TRBD2. Sequenced: PBMCs or T cells enriched from blood (not recorded which). The clonotype comes from a woman younger than 45 with acute COVID-19. The chain's CDR3 is CATQTSDEQFF. The CDR3 DNA sequence: TGTGCCACCCAGACTAGCGATGAGCAGTTCTTC.